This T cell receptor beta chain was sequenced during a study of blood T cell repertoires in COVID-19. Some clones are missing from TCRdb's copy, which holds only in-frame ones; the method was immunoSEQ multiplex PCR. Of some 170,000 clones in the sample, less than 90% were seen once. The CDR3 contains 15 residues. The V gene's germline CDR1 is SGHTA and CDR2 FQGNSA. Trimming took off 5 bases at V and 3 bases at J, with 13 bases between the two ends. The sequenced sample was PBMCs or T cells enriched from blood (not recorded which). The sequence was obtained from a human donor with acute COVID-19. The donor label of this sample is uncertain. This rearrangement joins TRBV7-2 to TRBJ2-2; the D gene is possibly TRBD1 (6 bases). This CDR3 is CASSPGTQYTGELFF. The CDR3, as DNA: TGTGCCAGCAGCCCCGGGACACAATACACCGGGGAGCTGTTTTTT.